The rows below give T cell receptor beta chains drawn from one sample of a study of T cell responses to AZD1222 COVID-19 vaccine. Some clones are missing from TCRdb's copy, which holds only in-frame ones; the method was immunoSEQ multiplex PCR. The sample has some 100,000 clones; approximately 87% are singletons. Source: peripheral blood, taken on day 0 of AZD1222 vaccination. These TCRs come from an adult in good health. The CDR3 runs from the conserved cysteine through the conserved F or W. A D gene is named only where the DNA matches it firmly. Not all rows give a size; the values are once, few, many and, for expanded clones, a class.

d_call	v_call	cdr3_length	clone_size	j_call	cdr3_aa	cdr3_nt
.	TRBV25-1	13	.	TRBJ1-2	CASSERQDYGYTF	TGTGCCAGCAGTGAGAGGCAGGACTATGGCTACACCTTC
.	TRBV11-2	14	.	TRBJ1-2	CASSLVGQSYGYTF	TGTGCCAGCAGCTTAGTTGGTCAGTCCTATGGCTACACCTTC
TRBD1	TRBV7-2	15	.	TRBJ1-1	CASSLDVRGLTEAFF	TGTGCCAGCAGCTTAGACGTCAGGGGGCTTACTGAAGCTTTCTTT
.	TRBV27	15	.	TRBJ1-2	CASRESGPTSPGYTF	TGTGCCAGCAGGGAATCCGGGCCGACAAGTCCTGGCTACACCTTC
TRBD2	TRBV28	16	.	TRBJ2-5	CASSLLGAGVQETQYF	TGTGCCAGCAGTTTATTGGGAGCGGGGGTACAAGAGACCCAGTACTTC
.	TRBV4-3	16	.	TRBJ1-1	CASSPQGPGVNTEAFF	TGCGCCAGCAGCCCCCAGGGGCCAGGGGTGAACACTGAAGCTTTCTTT
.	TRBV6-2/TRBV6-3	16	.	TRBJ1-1	CASSYSTSDRNTEAFF	TGTGCCAGCAGTTACTCGACTTCCGACAGGAACACTGAAGCTTTCTTT
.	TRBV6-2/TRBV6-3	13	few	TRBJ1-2	CASSYRLDYGYTF	TGTGCCAGCAGTTACAGGTTGGACTATGGCTACACCTTC
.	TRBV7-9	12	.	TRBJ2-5	CASSLTLETQYF	TGTGCCAGCAGCTTAACCCTCGAGACCCAGTACTTC
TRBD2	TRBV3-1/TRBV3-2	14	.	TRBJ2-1	CARETGGTYNEQFF	TGTGCCAGGGAAACGGGGGGTACCTACAATGAGCAGTTCTTC
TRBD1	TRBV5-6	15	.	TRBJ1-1	CASSHVGQGASGAFF	TGTGCCAGCAGCCATGTCGGACAGGGGGCCTCTGGGGCTTTCTTT
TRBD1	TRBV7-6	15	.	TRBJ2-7	CASSQTDRGSYEQYF	TGTGCCAGCAGCCAGACGGACAGGGGGAGCTACGAGCAGTACTTC
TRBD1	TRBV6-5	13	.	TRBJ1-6	CASRTGGNSPLHF	TGTGCCAGCAGAACAGGGGGTAATTCACCCCTCCACTTT
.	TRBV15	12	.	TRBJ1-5	CATSRDRRPQHF	TGTGCCACCAGCAGGGATAGAAGGCCCCAGCATTTT
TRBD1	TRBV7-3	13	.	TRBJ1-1	CASSRARDSEAFF	TGTGCCAGCAGCAGAGCCCGGGACAGTGAAGCTTTCTTT
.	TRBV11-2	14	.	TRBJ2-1	CASRPTGTYNEQFF	TGTGCCAGCAGACCTACGGGGACCTACAATGAGCAGTTCTTC
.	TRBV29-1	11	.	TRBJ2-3	CSGSHTDTQYF	TGCAGCGGGTCGCACACAGATACGCAGTATTTT
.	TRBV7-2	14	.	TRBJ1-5	CASSLAGSNQPQHF	TGTGCCAGCAGCTTAGCAGGATCCAATCAGCCCCAGCATTTT
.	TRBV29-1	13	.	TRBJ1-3	CSVERSGANTIYF	TGCAGCGTTGAACGTTCGGGGGCAAACACCATATATTTT
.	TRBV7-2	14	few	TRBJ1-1	CASSSSRRNTEAFF	TGTGCCAGCAGCTCGAGCAGGAGGAACACTGAAGCTTTCTTT
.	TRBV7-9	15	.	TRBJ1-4	CASSPSGGRLEKLFF	TGTGCCAGCAGCCCCTCTGGGGGACGCCTTGAAAAACTGTTTTTT
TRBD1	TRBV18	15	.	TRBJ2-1	CAGKSDRGPYNEQFF	TGTGCCGGCAAATCTGACAGGGGGCCCTACAATGAGCAGTTCTTC